Following are 3 T cell receptor beta chains from one sample sequenced in a study of T cell changes during pregnancy in multiple sclerosis. This table comes from immunoSEQ multiplex PCR, and its TCRdb copy is limited to in-frame clones, with some not included. The data contain approximately 21,000 clones, around 89% of them singletons. Sequenced here: CD8+ T cells from peripheral blood mononuclear cells, sampled in the first trimester of pregnancy. Receptors originate from a female donor with multiple sclerosis, enrolled in a pregnancy study.

The V and J genes are TRBV14 and TRBJ2-2; D may be TRBD2 (6 bases). Trimming removed 8 bases at V and 7 bases at J, with 8 bases between. The germline gives CDR1 SGHDN, CDR2 FVKESK. The CDR3 length is 11 residues. The CDR3 nucleotides read TGTGCCAGCGACGGGGGCGGGGAGCTGTTTTTT. Its translation: CASDGGGELFF.

This chain links TRBV5-4 with TRBJ2-1; D may be TRBD2 (6 bases). CDR1 and CDR2 (germline): SGHNT, YYREEE (reference sequence). Trimming left V 4 bases short and J 2 bases short, with 13 bases between. The CDR3 has 15 amino acids. Here the CDR3 reads CASSPRERPYNEQFF. The DNA of the CDR3 is TGTGCCAGCAGCCCCCGGGAGCGTCCCTACAATGAGCAGTTCTTC.

This chain connects TRBV6-6 to TRBJ1-2; the match to TRBD1 covers 8 bases. The CDR3 covers 13 residues. The trim removed 6 bases at V and 7 bases at J, leaving 7 bases unmatched. Per germline, CDR1 MNHNY and CDR2 SVGAGI (reference sequence). The CDR3 region has the DNA TGTGCCAGCAGCTCTACAGGGGGATCTGGCTACACCTTC. Translating gives CASSSTGGSGYTF.